In its sample, the clone carrying this T cell receptor beta chain was seen many times. Its antigen is as yet unknown. These data originate in a study of response to subunit inactivated influenza vaccine. Study results and caveats: Authors suggested each seasonal influenza vaccination recruits few new T cells.

V was shortened by 1 base and J by 7 bases, with 13 bases between the two germline ends. Germline V gives CDR1 SEHNR, CDR2 FQNEAQ (reference sequence). The CDR3 is 14 amino acids. In TCRdb, the RT-PCR reads were re-called with MiXCR into one record per CDR3 protein. The sample lists hundreds of thousands of distinct CDR3 sequences, approximately 7.7% occurring once. This clonotype was obtained from a man in his fifties or sixties who received an inactivated influenza vaccine. The sample consisted of PBMCs from blood, taken roughly 24 months after vaccination. J is TRBJ2-5 and V is TRBV7-9; D is perhaps TRBD2 (5 bases). The CDR3 DNA reads as TGTGCCAGCAGCTTAGATCAGGTTCGGGGGACCCAGTACTTC. It is translated as CASSLDQVRGTQYF.